One and the same sample provided the 17 T cell receptor beta chains below, sequenced in a study of blood T cell repertoires in COVID-19. The assay was immunoSEQ multiplex PCR, and TCRdb's table has in-frame clones only and misses some. The repertoire holds about 220,000 clones, with about 82% as singletons. The sequenced sample was peripheral blood. The receptors shown here come from a woman aged 70-85 years with COVID-19, enrolled during active disease.

This chain joins TRBV19 and TRBJ1-6; weak D call: TRBD1 (6 bases). The CDR3 consists of 16 residues. Germline V gene sequence: CDR1 LNHDA, CDR2 SQIVND (reference sequence). V gave up 5 bases and J gave up 0 bases, with 11 bases separating them. CDR3 amino acids: CASSRQDSSYNSPLHF. The CDR3 coding sequence is TGTGCCAGTAGTCGACAGGACAGCTCCTATAATTCACCCCTCCACTTT.

The chain combines TRBV20-1 with TRBJ2-2, with a possible D match to TRBD2 (6 bases). V shed 3 bases and J shed 6 bases, with 17 bases lying between them. The CDR3 runs 15 residues. CDR1 and CDR2 (germline): DFQATT, SNEGSKA (reference sequence). The CDR3 bases are TGCAGTGCTAGTCGGGGACTCTCTCATGCCGGGGAGCTGTTTTTT. Translation gives CSASRGLSHAGELFF.

In nucleotides, the CDR3 is TGTGCCAGCAGCTCACAGAACACTGAAGCTTTCTTT. It yields the protein CASSSQNTEAFF. The chain carries TRBV7-9 and TRBJ1-1, with no clear D. The CDR3 runs to 12 residues. V was trimmed by 4 bases and J by 1 base, leaving 4 bases between them. CDR1 is SEHNR and CDR2 is FQNEAQ in the germline V gene (reference sequence). Complete variable domain (other parts from reference TRBV7-9 and TRBJ1-1): DTGVSQNPRHKITKRGQNVTFRCDPISEHNRLYWYRQTLGQGPEFLTYFQNEAQLEKSRLLSDRFSAERPKGSFSTLEIQRTEQGDSAMYLCASSSQNTEAFFGQGTRLTVV.

The rearrangement joins TRBV6-2 or TRBV6-3 to TRBJ1-2, with 9 bases fitting TRBD1. V trimming: 6 bases; J trimming: 1 base; junction bases outside the gene matches: 9. The CDR3 spans 16 residues. Germline CDR1 is MNHEY and CDR2 is SVGEGT. The CDR3 here is CASRPTGGAHNYGYTF. CDR3 coding DNA: TGTGCCAGCAGACCTACAGGGGGCGCCCATAACTATGGCTACACCTTC.

V gene TRBV24-1 combines with J gene TRBJ2-7; 11 positions match TRBD1. The CDR3 is 18 residues long. Trimming removed 4 bases from V and 5 bases from J; junction bases left unmatched: 15. Germline-derived CDR1 and CDR2 are KGHDR and SFDVKD. CDR3 sequence reads: CATSEFLGQGAPSDEQYF. In DNA form, the CDR3 reads TGTGCCACCAGTGAATTCCTCGGACAGGGGGCTCCTTCCGACGAGCAGTACTTC.

The genes are TRBV2 and TRBJ1-4; D is perhaps TRBD1 (6 bases). The germline CDR1 and CDR2 sequences are SNHLY and FYNNEI. Trimming shortened V by 2 bases and J by 0 bases, and 10 bases separated the two germline ends. The CDR3 sequence is 16 residues long. The CDR3 here is CASSERGGATNEKLFF. CDR3 coding DNA: TGTGCCAGCAGTGAACGGGGGGGCGCAACTAATGAAAAACTGTTTTTT.

This sequence joins TRBV19 and TRBJ2-5; TRBD2 matches at 14 bases. The germline V gene encodes CDR1 LNHDA and CDR2 SQIVND (reference sequence). Germline trimming cut 5 bases from V and 1 base from J; bases unmatched to any gene: 6. The CDR3 runs 17 residues. CDR3 sequence: CASSLGLAGVFQETQYF. The CDR3 DNA is TGTGCCAGTAGTTTGGGACTAGCGGGAGTATTCCAAGAGACCCAGTACTTC.

The sample holds one count of this clone. The CDR3 loop is CASSEGGGSGNTIYF. CDR3 nucleotide sequence: TGTGCCAGCAGTGAAGGAGGAGGCTCTGGAAACACCATATATTTT. This chain connects TRBV6-1 to TRBJ1-3; no reliable D call. The CDR3 contains 15 residues. Germline V gives CDR1 MNHNS, CDR2 SASEGT. Trimming took off 1 base at V and 0 bases at J, with 7 bases between the two ends.

The gene calls are TRBV7-2 and TRBJ2-7; 13 nucleotides agree with TRBD2. The length of the CDR3 is 15 residues. CDR1 is SGHTA and CDR2 is FQGNSA in the germline V gene. Trimming removed 4 bases from V and 9 bases from J; junction bases left unmatched: 9. In nucleotides, the CDR3 is TGTGCCAGCAGCTCACTAGCGGGAGGGGAAGGTAGGCAGTACTTC. Encoded protein: CASSSLAGGEGRQYF.

The chain couples TRBV18 to TRBJ2-1; 9 bases agree with TRBD1. The germline CDR1 and CDR2 sequences are KGHSH and LQKENI. This CDR3 is 16 amino acids long. Losses at the gene ends were 0 bases for V and 6 bases for J; bases not matched to a gene: 6. The CDR3 DNA reads as TGTGCCAGCTCACCACCGGGGGACAGGGTTGCCAATGAGCAGTTCTTC. This sequence encodes CASSPPGDRVANEQFF.

V gene TRBV19 combines with J gene TRBJ1-5; perhaps TRBD1 as D (5 bases). CDR1 is LNHDA and CDR2 is SQIVND in the germline V gene (reference sequence). The germline V and J ends were trimmed by 5 bases and 7 bases, with 12 bases remaining between them. CDR3 length: 13 amino acids. CDR3 residues: CASSSRGGQPQHF. The CDR3 coding sequence is TGTGCCAGTAGTTCGAGGGGAGGGCAGCCCCAGCATTTT.

This rearrangement joins TRBV11-3 to TRBJ2-1; D call uncertain. The CDR3 length is 15 residues. CDR1 and CDR2 (germline): SGHNT, YENEEA. The germline V and J ends were trimmed by 5 bases and 0 bases, with 11 bases remaining between them. The CDR3 here is CASSALKSSYNEQFF. DNA of the CDR3: TGTGCCAGCAGCGCCCTGAAGAGCTCCTACAATGAGCAGTTCTTC.

This clone has a single count. The chain joins TRBV19 to TRBJ1-1, with D unresolved. Germline values: CDR1 LNHDA, CDR2 SQIVND (reference sequence). The V end was cut by 3 bases, the J end by 3 bases, with 8 bases between. The CDR3 loop spans 13 amino acids. The CDR3 sequence is CASSMARDTEAFF. DNA of the CDR3: TGTGCCAGTAGTATGGCACGGGACACTGAAGCTTTCTTT.

The chain is built from TRBV2 and TRBJ1-6; 8 nucleotides match TRBD1. Germline lookup yields CDR1 SNHLY and CDR2 FYNNEI. The CDR3 is 14 residues long. Unmatched junction bases numbered 6, after V lost 5 bases and J lost 9 bases. The CDR3: CASSTGTGVSPLHF. As DNA, the CDR3 is TGTGCCAGCAGTACCGGGACAGGTGTTTCACCCCTCCACTTT.

The chain combines TRBV21-1 with TRBJ2-1; the D segment call TRBD2 is taken from the table without a DNA check. TRBV21-1 is flagged as a pseudogene. This CDR3 region has 14 residues. For the CDR3, the DNA is TGTGCCAGCAGCAAGTGGCGGCGTTACAATGAGCAGTTCTTC. It translates to CASSKWRRYNEQFF.

CDR3 in amino acids: CASTRQGHQETQYF. In DNA, the CDR3 is TGCGCCAGCACCCGACAGGGGCACCAAGAGACCCAGTACTTC. The chain employs TRBV5-1 and TRBJ2-5; TRBD1 matches at 8 bases. The CDR3 has 14 residues. Germline V gene lookup returns CDR1 SGHRS and CDR2 YFSETQ. V was clipped by 6 bases and J by 0 bases; unmatched bases: 4.

The chain employs TRBV7-3 and TRBJ2-5; possible D gene TRBD2, 6 bases. V was cut by 5 bases and J by 1 base, with 11 bases left in between. The CDR3 is 14 residues long. Germline V gene lookup returns CDR1 SGHTA and CDR2 FQGTGA. CDR3 in DNA: TGTGCCAGCAGCCCGACTAGATCCCAAGAGACCCAGTACTTC. Translation: CASSPTRSQETQYF.